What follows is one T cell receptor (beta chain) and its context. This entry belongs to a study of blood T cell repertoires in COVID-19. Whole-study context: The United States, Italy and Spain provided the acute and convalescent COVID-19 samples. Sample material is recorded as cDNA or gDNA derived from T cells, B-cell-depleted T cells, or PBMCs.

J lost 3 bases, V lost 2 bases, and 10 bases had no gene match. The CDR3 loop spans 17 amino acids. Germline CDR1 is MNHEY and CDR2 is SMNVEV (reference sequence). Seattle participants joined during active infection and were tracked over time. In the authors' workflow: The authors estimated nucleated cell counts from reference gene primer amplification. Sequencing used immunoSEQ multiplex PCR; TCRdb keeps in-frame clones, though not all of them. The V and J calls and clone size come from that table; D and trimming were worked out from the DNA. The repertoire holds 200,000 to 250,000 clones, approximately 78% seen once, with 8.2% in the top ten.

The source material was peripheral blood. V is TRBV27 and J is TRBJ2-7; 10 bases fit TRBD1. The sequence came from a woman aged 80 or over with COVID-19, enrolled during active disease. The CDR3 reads CASSLVPPGQGIYEQYF. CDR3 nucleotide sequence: TGTGCCAGCAGTTTAGTCCCCCCGGGACAGGGGATCTACGAGCAGTACTTC.